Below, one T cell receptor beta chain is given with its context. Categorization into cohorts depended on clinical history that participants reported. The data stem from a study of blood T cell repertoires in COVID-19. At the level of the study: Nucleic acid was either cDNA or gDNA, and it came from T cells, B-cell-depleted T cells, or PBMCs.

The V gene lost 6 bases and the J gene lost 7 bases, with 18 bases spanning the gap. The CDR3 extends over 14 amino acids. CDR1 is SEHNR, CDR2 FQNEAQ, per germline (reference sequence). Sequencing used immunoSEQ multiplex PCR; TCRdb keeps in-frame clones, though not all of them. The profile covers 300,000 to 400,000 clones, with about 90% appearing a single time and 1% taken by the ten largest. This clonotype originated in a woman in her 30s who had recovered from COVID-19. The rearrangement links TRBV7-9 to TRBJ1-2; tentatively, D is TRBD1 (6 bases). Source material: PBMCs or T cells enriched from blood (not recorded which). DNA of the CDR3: TGTGCCAGCAGACGGGGGGGCGCGTTAGGTGGCTACACCTTC. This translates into CASRRGGALGGYTF.